What follows describes a single T cell receptor beta chain. This sample stems from a study of blood T cell repertoires in COVID-19. The length of the CDR3 is 13 residues. Trimming took off 5 bases at V and 5 bases at J, with 10 bases between the two ends. CDR1 and CDR2 (germline): MNHEY, SVGAGI. A COVID-19 case had been met by exposed participants during the 2 weeks before study entry. Measured with immunoSEQ multiplex PCR; TCRdb has only the in-frame clones, and not every one. The sample consists of some 300,000 clones, just under 90% of them appearing once. The sequence derives from a woman between 50 and 59 years old who had been exposed to COVID-19. The material sequenced was PBMCs or T cells enriched from blood (not recorded which). The rearrangement links TRBV6-5 to TRBJ1-5, with no clear D. The CDR3 DNA reads TGTGCCAGCAGTAGCAGAGAGGATCAGCCCCAGCATTTT. Translation: CASSSREDQPQHF.